The 9 T cell receptor beta chains listed next were all sequenced from one sample in a study of cytomegalovirus exposure and HLA in healthy donors. 60 Vbeta and 13 Jbeta primers were used in PCR. Using immunoSEQ multiplex PCR, the repertoire was profiled, and TCRdb retains in-frame clones only, with some absent. The profile shows fewer than 150,000 clones, over 70% of them singletons. The sample comprised PBMCs. All receptors come from a woman in her 50s in good health and CMV-seropositive.

This chain links TRBV7-6 with TRBJ2-5; TRBD2 is a possible D gene (6 bases). There are 15 residues in the CDR3. Trimming cost V 1 base and J 9 bases, with 18 bases left between them. The germline CDR1 and CDR2 sequences are SGHVS and FNYEAQ. The CDR3 loop is CASSLVIAAEAPQYF. The CDR3 nucleotides are TGTGCCAGCAGCTTAGTGATAGCGGCGGAGGCGCCCCAGTACTTC.

The CDR3 DNA is TGTGCCAGCGGGGGCCGGTGGTCTAGCGGAGAAGAGACCCAGTACTTC. It is translated as CASGGRWSSGEETQYF. J is TRBJ2-5 and V is TRBV5-4; tentative D call: TRBD2 (7 bases). V lost 7 bases, J lost 3 bases, and 22 bases lay in between. CDR1 and CDR2 from the germline V gene are SGHNT and YYREEE (reference sequence). This CDR3 has 16 residues.

This clone was observed a few times. This chain uses TRBV6-5 with TRBJ2-7; no definite D call. Deletions cut 0 bases from V and 3 bases from J, with 6 bases between. This CDR3 region has 13 residues. CDR1 MNHEY and CDR2 SVGAGI come from the germline V gene. The CDR3 DNA follows: TGTGCCAGCAGTTACTCGAGGAACTACGAGCAGTACTTC. Translated: CASSYSRNYEQYF.

The rearrangement links TRBV11-2 to TRBJ1-2, with a tentative D call TRBD1 (5 bases). V lost 1 base, J lost 1 base, and 10 bases lay in between. Per germline, CDR1 SGHAT and CDR2 FQNNGV. The CDR3 covers 15 residues. The CDR3 DNA follows: TGTGCCAGCAGCTTAGGTAGCGGGGGTAACTATGGCTACACCTTC. Protein: CASSLGSGGNYGYTF.

The chain combines TRBV30 with TRBJ1-6; D perhaps matches TRBD1 (5 bases). The CDR3 is made up of 17 amino acids. V was pared by 1 base and J by 3 bases, with 16 bases between. Germline V gene data show CDR1 as GTSNPN and CDR2 as SVGIG (reference sequence). In DNA form, the CDR3 reads TGTGCCTGGAGTGACAGGACTACCTCCTACTATAATTCACCCCTCCACTTT. Translated, it gives CAWSDRTTSYYNSPLHF.

V usage is TRBV19 and J usage is TRBJ2-5, with D tentatively TRBD1 (5 bases). Trimming took 5 bases from V and 2 from J, leaving 9 bases between them. CDR3 length: 13 amino acids. Germline CDR1 and CDR2: LNHDA and SQIVND (reference sequence). CDR3 sequence: CASSPNRQETQYF. The CDR3 DNA is TGTGCCAGTAGTCCGAACAGGCAAGAGACCCAGTACTTC.

The chain combines TRBV6-1 with TRBJ1-4, with D maybe TRBD1 (6 bases). The germline V gene has CDR1 MNHNS and CDR2 SASEGT. CDR3 length: 14 residues. Trimming left V 9 bases short and J 0 bases short, with 11 bases between. The CDR3 spells CASEQGATNEKLFF. CDR3 in DNA: TGTGCCAGTGAACAGGGAGCAACTAATGAAAAACTGTTTTTT.

This clone was counted only a few times. The CDR3: CAISAPGLAGGNEQFF. The CDR3 region has the DNA TGTGCCATCAGTGCACCGGGACTAGCGGGAGGGAATGAGCAGTTCTTC. The J gene is TRBJ2-1, the V gene TRBV10-3; 16 positions agree with TRBD2. Unmatched junction bases numbered 4, after V lost 4 bases and J lost 7 bases. Germline V CDR1 and CDR2: ENHRY, SYGVKD. This CDR3 comprises 16 residues.

This chain links TRBV5-1 with TRBJ1-1; a possible D gene is TRBD1 (6 bases). The V end was cut by 3 bases, the J end by 0 bases, with 15 bases between. The CDR3 is 16 residues long. Germline lookup yields CDR1 SGHRS and CDR2 YFSETQ. CDR3: CASSSFTGQMNTEAFF. CDR3 sequence (DNA): TGCGCCAGCAGCTCCTTCACAGGACAGATGAACACTGAAGCTTTCTTT.